One and the same sample provided the 2 T cell receptor beta chains below, sequenced in a study of T cells after yellow fever vaccination. One entry per CDR3 protein, called by TCRdb with MiXCR from the 5' RACE reads. The table has 450,000 to 600,000 distinct CDR3 sequences, approximately 13% seen once. The starting material was PBMCs, obtained on the day of the yellow fever booster vaccination. All receptors derive from a man aged 25-45 years who received the YFV17D yellow fever vaccine.

This clonotype was observed a few times. CDR3 DNA: TGCAGTGCTAGACTTAGCGCACGGCAGGGGAAGCAGTACTTC. Protein: CSARLSARQGKQYF. This chain uses TRBV20-1 with TRBJ2-7; D might be TRBD1 (6 bases). The CDR3 is made up of 14 amino acids. The germline gives CDR1 DFQATT, CDR2 SNEGSKA (reference sequence). Trimming removed 2 bases from V and 8 bases from J, with 19 bases in between.

This CDR3 reads CSAPSGPYNEQFF. CDR3 in DNA: TGCAGTGCTCCTAGCGGGCCCTACAATGAGCAGTTCTTC. The chain carries TRBV20-1 and TRBJ2-1, with TRBD2 identical over 8 bases. Germline lookup yields CDR1 DFQATT and CDR2 SNEGSKA (reference sequence). CDR3 length: 13 residues. J gave up 2 bases and V 5 bases, and 2 bases lay outside the gene matches.